The rows below give T cell receptor beta chains drawn from one sample of a study of vaccination and CD4 T cells after COVID-19. Antigens of these TCRs are unknown. TCRdb re-called the PCR reads with MiXCR, one entry per CDR3 protein. The table records around 8,000 distinct CDR3 sequences, roughly a third of them present only once. Sequenced: CD4+ T cells from blood, cultured in vitro. These receptors originate from a human donor in good health. CDR3s include the opening cysteine and the closing phenylalanine or tryptophan. The D gene is left open where the match is weak. Clone size is stated in some rows and not others, as once, few, many or a class when expanded.

CDR3nt: TGCAGTGCTAGGGTTCAAGGGGGGAGTACTGAAGCTTTCTTT
CDR3aa: CSARVQGGSTEAFF
abundance: -
v_gene: TRBV20-1
j_gene: TRBJ1-1
d_gene: -

CDR3nt: TGTGCCAGCAGCTTGGGGGACAGGGTGGCTAACTATGGCTACACCTTC
CDR3aa: CASSLGDRVANYGYTF
abundance: few
v_gene: TRBV5-5
j_gene: TRBJ1-2
d_gene: TRBD1

CDR3nt: TGTGCCAGCAGCTTGGGCCCGGGACAGGGGGCAGGCTACGAGCAGTACTTC
CDR3aa: CASSLGPGQGAGYEQYF
abundance: -
v_gene: TRBV11-2
j_gene: TRBJ2-7
d_gene: TRBD1

CDR3nt: TGCAGTGCTAGAGATCTGGGGGAGGTGAACACTGAAGCTTTCTTT
CDR3aa: CSARDLGEVNTEAFF
abundance: few
v_gene: TRBV20-1
j_gene: TRBJ1-1
d_gene: -

CDR3nt: TGTGCCAGCAGCTTAGACAGGGCCGTGTACAATGAGCAGTTCTTC
CDR3aa: CASSLDRAVYNEQFF
abundance: -
v_gene: TRBV7-2
j_gene: TRBJ2-1
d_gene: -

CDR3nt: TGTGCCAGCAGTCGGGACTATCAAACGCAGTATTTT
CDR3aa: CASSRDYQTQYF
abundance: few
v_gene: TRBV6-2/TRBV6-3
j_gene: TRBJ2-3
d_gene: TRBD2

CDR3nt: TGCAGTCCCCGTAGGGGGGGGGCCAAAGAGACCCAGTACTTC
CDR3aa: CSPRRGGAKETQYF
abundance: -
v_gene: TRBV20-1
j_gene: TRBJ2-5
d_gene: -

CDR3nt: TGTGCCAGCATCCAGCGCAGGGGAGGAGGTCAGCCCCAGCATTTT
CDR3aa: CASIQRRGGGQPQHF
abundance: -
v_gene: TRBV6-1
j_gene: TRBJ1-5
d_gene: -

CDR3nt: TGCGCCAATCCGGCGCGGATTCACCAGCAGCCCCAGCATTTT
CDR3aa: CANPARIHQQPQHF
abundance: -
v_gene: TRBV4-3
j_gene: TRBJ1-5
d_gene: -

CDR3nt: TGTGCCAGCAGCTTAACCCCCCGGGGAGCCACTGAAGCTTTCTTT
CDR3aa: CASSLTPRGATEAFF
abundance: few
v_gene: TRBV7-3
j_gene: TRBJ1-1
d_gene: -

CDR3nt: TGTGCCAGCAGCTTCGGGGGGCGGAAGACTGAAGCTTTCTTT
CDR3aa: CASSFGGRKTEAFF
abundance: few
v_gene: TRBV7-2
j_gene: TRBJ1-1
d_gene: -

CDR3nt: TGCAGTGCTGGGGGATCACGACCCGGCCATGAGCAGTTCTTC
CDR3aa: CSAGGSRPGHEQFF
abundance: once
v_gene: TRBV20-1
j_gene: TRBJ2-1
d_gene: -

CDR3nt: TGTGCCAGCAGCTTACTAGCGGGGTCCAGGGCAGATACGCAGTATTTT
CDR3aa: CASSLLAGSRADTQYF
abundance: few
v_gene: TRBV7-2
j_gene: TRBJ2-3
d_gene: TRBD2